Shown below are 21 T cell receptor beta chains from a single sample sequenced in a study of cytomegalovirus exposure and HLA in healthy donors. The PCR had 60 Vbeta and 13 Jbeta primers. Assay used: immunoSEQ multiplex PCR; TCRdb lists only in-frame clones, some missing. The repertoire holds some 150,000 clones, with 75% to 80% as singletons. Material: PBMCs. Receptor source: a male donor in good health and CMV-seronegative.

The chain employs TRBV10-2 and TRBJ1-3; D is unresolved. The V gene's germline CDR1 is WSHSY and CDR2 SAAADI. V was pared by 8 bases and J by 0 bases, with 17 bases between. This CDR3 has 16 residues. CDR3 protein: CASYRGTYSSGNTIYF. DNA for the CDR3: TGCGCCAGCTATCGGGGAACCTATAGCTCTGGAAACACCATATATTTT.

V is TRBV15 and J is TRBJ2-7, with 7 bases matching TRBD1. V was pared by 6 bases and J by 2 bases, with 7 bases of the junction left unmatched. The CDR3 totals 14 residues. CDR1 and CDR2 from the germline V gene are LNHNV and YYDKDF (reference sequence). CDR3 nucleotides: TGTGCCACCAGATCCCGGGACAGAGCCTACGAGCAGTACTTC. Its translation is CATRSRDRAYEQYF.

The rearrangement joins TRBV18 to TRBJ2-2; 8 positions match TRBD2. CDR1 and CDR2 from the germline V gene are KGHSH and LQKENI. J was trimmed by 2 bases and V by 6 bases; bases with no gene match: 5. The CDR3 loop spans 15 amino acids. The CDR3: CASSRREGNTGELFF. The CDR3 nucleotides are TGTGCCAGCTCGCGTCGGGAGGGAAACACCGGGGAGCTGTTTTTT.

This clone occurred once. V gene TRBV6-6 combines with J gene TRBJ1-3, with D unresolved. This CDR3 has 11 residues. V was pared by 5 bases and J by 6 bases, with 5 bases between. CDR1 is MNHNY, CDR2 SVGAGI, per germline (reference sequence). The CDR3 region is CASSQLNTIYF. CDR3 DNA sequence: TGTGCCAGCAGTCAACTAAACACCATATATTTT.

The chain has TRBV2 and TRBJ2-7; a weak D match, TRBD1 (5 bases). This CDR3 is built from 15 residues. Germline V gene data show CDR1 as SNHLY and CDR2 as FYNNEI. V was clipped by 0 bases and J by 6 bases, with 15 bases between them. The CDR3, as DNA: TGTGCCAGCAGTGAAGCGAGGTGGCAGGGCGCCGAGCAGTACTTC. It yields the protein CASSEARWQGAEQYF.

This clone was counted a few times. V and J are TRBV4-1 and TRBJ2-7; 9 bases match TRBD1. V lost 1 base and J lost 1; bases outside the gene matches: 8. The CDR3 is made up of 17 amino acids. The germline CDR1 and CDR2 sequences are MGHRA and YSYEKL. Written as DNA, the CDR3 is TGCGCCAGCAGCCAAGTAAAAGGACAGGGGTCTTCCTACGAGCAGTACTTC. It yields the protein CASSQVKGQGSSYEQYF.

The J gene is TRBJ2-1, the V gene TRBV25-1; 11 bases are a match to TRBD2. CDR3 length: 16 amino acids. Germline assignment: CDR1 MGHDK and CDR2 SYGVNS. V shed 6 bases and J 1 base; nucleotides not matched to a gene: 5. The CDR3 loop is CASRRIAGGSYNEQFF. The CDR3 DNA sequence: TGTGCCAGCAGGCGCATAGCGGGAGGGTCCTACAATGAGCAGTTCTTC. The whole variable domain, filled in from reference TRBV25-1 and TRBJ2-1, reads EADIYQTPRYLVIGTGKKITLECSQTMGHDKMYWYQQDPGMELHLIHYSYGVNSTEKGDLSSESTVSRIRTEHFPLTLESARPSHTSQYLCASRRIAGGSYNEQFFGPGTRLTVL.

CDR3 nucleotide sequence: TGTGCCAGCATCCACCTCGGGGTGGGCACTGAAGCTTTCTTT. Translating it yields CASIHLGVGTEAFF. The chain uses TRBV6-5 and TRBJ1-1, with unresolved D. Trimming shortened V by 7 bases and J by 4 bases, and 16 bases separated the two germline ends. The V gene's germline CDR1 is MNHEY and CDR2 SVGAGI. The CDR3 has 14 amino acids.

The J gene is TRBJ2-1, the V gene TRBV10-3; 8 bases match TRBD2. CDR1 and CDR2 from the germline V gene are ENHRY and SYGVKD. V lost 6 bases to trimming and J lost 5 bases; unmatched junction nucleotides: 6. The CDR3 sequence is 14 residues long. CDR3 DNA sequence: TGTGCCATCAGGGATAGCGGGGCTAACAATGAGCAGTTCTTC. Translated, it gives CAIRDSGANNEQFF.

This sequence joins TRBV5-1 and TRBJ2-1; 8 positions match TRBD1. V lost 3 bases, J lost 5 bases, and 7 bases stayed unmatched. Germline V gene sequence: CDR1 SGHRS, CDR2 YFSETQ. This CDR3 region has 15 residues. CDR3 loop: CASSSTTGVHNEQFF. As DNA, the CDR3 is TGCGCCAGCAGCTCAACGACAGGGGTCCACAATGAGCAGTTCTTC.

CDR3 DNA sequence: TGTGCCTGGGAGGGACAGCGGGAGTTGAAGACCCAGTACTTC. Translated: CAWEGQRELKTQYF. The rearrangement links TRBV30 to TRBJ2-5; D may be TRBD2 (8 bases). The V end was cut by 5 bases, the J end by 6 bases, with 19 bases between. CDR1 is GTSNPN, CDR2 SVGIG, per germline (reference sequence). The CDR3 runs to 14 residues.

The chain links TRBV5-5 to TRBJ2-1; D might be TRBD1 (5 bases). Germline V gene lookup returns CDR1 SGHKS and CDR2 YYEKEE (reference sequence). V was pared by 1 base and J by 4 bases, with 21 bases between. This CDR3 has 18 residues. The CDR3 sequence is CASSLSDLRQRLYNEQFF. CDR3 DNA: TGTGCCAGCAGCTTGTCCGACCTAAGACAGAGACTGTACAATGAGCAGTTCTTC.

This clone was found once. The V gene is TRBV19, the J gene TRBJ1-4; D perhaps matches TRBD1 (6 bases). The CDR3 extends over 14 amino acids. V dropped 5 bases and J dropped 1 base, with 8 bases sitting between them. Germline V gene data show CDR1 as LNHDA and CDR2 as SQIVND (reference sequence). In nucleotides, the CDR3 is TGTGCCAGTAGTTACAGGGAAACTAATGAAAAACTGTTTTTT. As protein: CASSYRETNEKLFF.

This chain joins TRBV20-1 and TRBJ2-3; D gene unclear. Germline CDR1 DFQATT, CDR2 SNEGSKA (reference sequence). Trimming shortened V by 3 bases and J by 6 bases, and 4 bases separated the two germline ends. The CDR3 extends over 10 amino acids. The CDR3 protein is CSASQDTQYF. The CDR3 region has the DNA TGCAGTGCTAGTCAGGATACGCAGTATTTT.

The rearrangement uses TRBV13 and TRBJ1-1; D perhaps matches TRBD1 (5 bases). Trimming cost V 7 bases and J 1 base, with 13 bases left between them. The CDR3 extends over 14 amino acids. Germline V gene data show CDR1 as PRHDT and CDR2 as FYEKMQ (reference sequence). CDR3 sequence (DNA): TGTGCCAGCACGACCGGACATCCGAACACTGAAGCTTTCTTT. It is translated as CASTTGHPNTEAFF.

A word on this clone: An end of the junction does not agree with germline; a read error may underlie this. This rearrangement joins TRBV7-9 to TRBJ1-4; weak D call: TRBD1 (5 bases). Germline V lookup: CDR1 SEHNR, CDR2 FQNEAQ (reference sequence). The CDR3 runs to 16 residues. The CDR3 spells CSSSPTGGVPNEKLFF. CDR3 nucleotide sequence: TGTTCCAGCAGCCCTACGGGGGGAGTCCCCAATGAAAAACTGTTTTTT.

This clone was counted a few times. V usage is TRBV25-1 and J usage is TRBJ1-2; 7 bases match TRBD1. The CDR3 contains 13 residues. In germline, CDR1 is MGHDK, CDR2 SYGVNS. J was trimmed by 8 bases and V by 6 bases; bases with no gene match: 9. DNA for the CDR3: TGTGCCAGCAGGGACACAGGGGCTCGGGGCTACACCTTC. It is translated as CASRDTGARGYTF.

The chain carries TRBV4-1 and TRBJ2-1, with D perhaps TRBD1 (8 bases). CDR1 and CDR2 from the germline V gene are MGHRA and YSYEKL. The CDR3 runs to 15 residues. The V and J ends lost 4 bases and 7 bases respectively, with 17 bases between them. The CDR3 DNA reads TGCGCCAGCAGCCGGGCAGCGGGACAGGAGAATGAGCAGTTCTTC. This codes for CASSRAAGQENEQFF.

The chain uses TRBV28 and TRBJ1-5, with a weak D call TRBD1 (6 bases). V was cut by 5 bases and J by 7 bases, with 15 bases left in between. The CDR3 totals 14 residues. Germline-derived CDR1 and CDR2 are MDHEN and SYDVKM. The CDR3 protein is CASSQWDTTQPQHF. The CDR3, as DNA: TGTGCCAGCAGTCAATGGGACACCACCCAGCCCCAGCATTTT.

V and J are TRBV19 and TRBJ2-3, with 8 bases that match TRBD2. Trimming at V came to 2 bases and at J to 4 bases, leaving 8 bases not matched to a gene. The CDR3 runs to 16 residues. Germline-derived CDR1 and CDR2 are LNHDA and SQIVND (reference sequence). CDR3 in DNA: TGTGCCAGTAGTATAAATAGCGGGGTAGCGTCAGATACGCAGTATTTT. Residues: CASSINSGVASDTQYF.

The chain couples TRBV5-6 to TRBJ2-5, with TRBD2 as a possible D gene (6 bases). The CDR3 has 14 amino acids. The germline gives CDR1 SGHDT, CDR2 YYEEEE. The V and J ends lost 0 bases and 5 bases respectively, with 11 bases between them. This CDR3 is CASSLDWSGETQYF. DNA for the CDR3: TGTGCCAGCAGCTTGGACTGGAGCGGGGAGACCCAGTACTTC.